This is a list of T cell receptor beta chains from one sample in a study of CD8 T cells in Susac syndrome. TCRdb recomputed calls from the immunoSEQ multiplex PCR reads with MiXCR, one row per CDR3 protein. The sample yields 150,000 to 200,000 distinct CDR3 sequences, roughly 94% seen once. Sample: CD4+ T cells from PBMCs. These receptors were taken from a human donor with Susac syndrome. Both conserved end residues are part of each CDR3. A D gene is named only where the DNA matches it firmly. Clone size is shown for a subset of rows, as once, few, many or a class of expanded clone.

J	length	size	D	V	CDR3	DNA
TRBJ1-1	14	.	.	TRBV7-9	CASSLRGGDTEAFF	TGTGCCAGCAGCTTACGGGGAGGGGACACTGAAGCTTTCTTT
TRBJ2-5	17	.	TRBD2	TRBV7-7	CASSLREGGTIAETQYF	TGTGCCAGCAGCTTACGGGAGGGGGGGACGATAGCAGAGACCCAGTACTTC
TRBJ2-7	11	.	.	TRBV7-2	CASSFFHEQYF	TGTGCCAGCAGCTTTTTCCACGAGCAGTACTTC
TRBJ2-2	16	.	.	TRBV25-1	CASSVSGQINTGELFF	TGTGCCAGCAGCGTATCAGGACAGATTAACACCGGGGAGCTGTTTTTT
TRBJ1-6	14	.	.	TRBV5-1	CASSLAMGRSALHF	TGCGCCAGCAGCTTGGCCATGGGGCGTTCGGCCCTCCACTTT
TRBJ1-2	13	.	.	TRBV3-1	CASSRDLWGGYTF	TGTGCCAGCAGCCGCGACCTGTGGGGCGGCTACACCTTC
TRBJ1-4	13	.	TRBD1	TRBV30	CACSRDRGRKLFF	TGTGCCTGTTCCCGGGACAGGGGGCGCAAACTGTTTTTT
TRBJ2-2	15	.	.	TRBV7-2	CASSLTATNTGELFF	TGTGCCAGCAGCTTGACAGCTACGAACACCGGGGAGCTGTTTTTT
TRBJ2-7	12	.	.	TRBV6-2/TRBV6-3	CASSNQGYEQYF	TGTGCCAGCAGTAACCAGGGCTACGAGCAGTACTTC
TRBJ2-2	13	once	.	TRBV5-4	CASSQETVGELFF	TGTGCCAGCAGCCAGGAGACTGTGGGGGAGCTGTTTTTT
TRBJ1-2	15	.	.	TRBV4-3	CASSQEAGGRHGYTF	TGCGCCAGCAGCCAAGAAGCGGGGGGAAGACATGGCTACACCTTC
TRBJ1-5	15	.	.	TRBV5-6	CASSLWGRENQPQHF	TGTGCCAGCAGCTTGTGGGGGCGCGAGAATCAGCCCCAGCATTTT
TRBJ2-2	16	.	.	TRBV5-1	CASSSDGAGNTGELFF	TGCGCCAGCAGCTCCGACGGGGCTGGGAACACCGGGGAGCTGTTTTTT
TRBJ2-3	14	few	.	TRBV6-2/TRBV6-3	CASSYMKTFDTQYF	TGTGCCAGCAGTTACATGAAAACCTTCGATACGCAGTATTTT
TRBJ1-3	14	.	.	TRBV20-1	CSARAFQTGNTIYF	TGCAGTGCTAGGGCCTTCCAAACCGGAAACACCATATATTTT
TRBJ2-5	14	.	.	TRBV11-1	CASSLGLREGVQYF	TGTGCCAGCAGCCTCGGCCTCCGAGAAGGCGTCCAGTACTTC
TRBJ2-3	14	.	TRBD2	TRBV6-2/TRBV6-3	CASSYSGTSGKEYF	TGTGCCAGCAGTTACTCCGGGACTAGCGGAAAGGAGTATTTT
TRBJ2-1	20	.	TRBD2	TRBV27	CASSLSPLTSGGLWDNEQFF	TGTGCCAGCAGTTTATCGCCGTTGACTAGCGGGGGCCTTTGGGACAATGAGCAGTTCTTC
TRBJ1-4	14	.	.	TRBV7-9	CASSLRQSNEKLFF	TGTGCCAGCAGCTTGAGACAGTCTAATGAAAAACTGTTTTTT
TRBJ1-6	16	.	.	TRBV2	CASRGWGTVVSSPLHF	TGTGCCAGCAGGGGGTGGGGGACCGTTGTAAGTTCACCCCTCCACTTT
TRBJ2-2	13	.	.	TRBV25-1	CASRLNRAGELFF	TGTGCCAGCCGGCTGAACAGGGCCGGGGAGCTGTTTTTT
TRBJ1-6	14	.	.	TRBV5-1	CASSLDGTGGPLHF	TGCGCCAGCAGCTTGGACGGCACCGGAGGACCCCTCCACTTT
TRBJ1-2	14	once	.	TRBV29-1	CSVEDRQGNYGYTF	TGCAGCGTTGAAGATAGGCAGGGAAACTATGGCTACACCTTC
TRBJ1-1	13	.	.	TRBV3-1	CASSQELGTEAFF	TGTGCCAGCAGCCAAGAGTTGGGTACTGAAGCTTTCTTT
TRBJ1-5	14	.	TRBD1	TRBV29-1	CSVGSTGKGQPQHF	TGCAGCGTAGGCTCGACAGGGAAAGGTCAGCCCCAGCATTTT
TRBJ2-1	15	.	TRBD2	TRBV27	CASSRSSGGRNEQFF	TGTGCCAGCAGCCGAAGTAGCGGGGGGCGCAATGAGCAGTTCTTC
TRBJ2-5	12	once	.	TRBV12-3/TRBV12-4	CASSLRAETQYF	TGTGCCAGCAGTTTACGGGCGGAGACCCAGTACTTC
TRBJ2-1	15	.	.	TRBV28	CASISVAGALNEQFF	TGTGCCAGCATCTCGGTGGCAGGGGCCCTCAATGAGCAGTTCTTC
TRBJ2-5	15	once	TRBD1	TRBV25-1	CASSPDRGSQETQYF	TGTGCCAGCTCTCCCGACAGGGGAAGCCAAGAGACCCAGTACTTC
TRBJ1-2	14	.	.	TRBV5-1	CASSQAQGGYGYTF	TGCGCCAGCAGCCAGGCACAAGGGGGATATGGCTACACCTTC
TRBJ2-1	16	.	.	TRBV20-1	CSARPPGTRSYNEQFF	TGCAGTGCTAGGCCGCCGGGAACAAGGTCCTACAATGAGCAGTTCTTC
TRBJ2-6	16	.	.	TRBV29-1	CSVDGGGSSGANVLTF	TGCAGCGTTGACGGGGGCGGGAGCTCTGGGGCCAACGTCCTGACTTTC
TRBJ2-5	15	.	.	TRBV3-1	CASSHVSGAQETQYF	TGTGCCAGCAGCCACGTTTCAGGGGCTCAAGAGACCCAGTACTTC
TRBJ1-2	16	.	.	TRBV7-2	CASSTYLGRRFVGYTF	TGTGCCAGCAGCACATATTTGGGACGGCGGTTTGTTGGCTACACCTTC
TRBJ2-2	14	once	TRBD1	TRBV4-3	CASSRDRAPGELFF	TGCGCCAGCAGCCGGGACAGGGCTCCCGGGGAGCTGTTTTTT
TRBJ2-5	14	.	.	TRBV20-1	CSASLSSAQETQYF	TGCAGTGCTAGCTTGTCGTCTGCCCAAGAGACCCAGTACTTC
TRBJ1-6	16	.	.	TRBV6-1	CASSWDSEAYNSPLHF	TGTGCCAGCAGCTGGGACTCCGAGGCATATAATTCACCCCTCCACTTT
TRBJ2-7	16	.	TRBD1	TRBV6-5	CASSFWAGTGDYEQYF	TGTGCCAGCAGTTTTTGGGCCGGGACAGGGGACTACGAGCAGTACTTC
TRBJ2-5	13	.	.	TRBV7-8	CASRTYSSETQYF	TGTGCCAGCAGAACGTACAGCTCAGAGACCCAGTACTTC
TRBJ2-5	13	.	TRBD1	TRBV29-1	CSVDLQGGETQYF	TGCAGCGTAGATCTACAGGGGGGAGAGACCCAGTACTTC
TRBJ1-5	13	.	.	TRBV2	CASSERPNQPQHF	TGTGCCAGCAGTGAAAGGCCCAATCAGCCCCAGCATTTT
TRBJ1-5	13	few	.	TRBV3-1	CASSHGSNQPQHF	TGTGCCAGCAGCCACGGTAGCAATCAGCCCCAGCATTTT